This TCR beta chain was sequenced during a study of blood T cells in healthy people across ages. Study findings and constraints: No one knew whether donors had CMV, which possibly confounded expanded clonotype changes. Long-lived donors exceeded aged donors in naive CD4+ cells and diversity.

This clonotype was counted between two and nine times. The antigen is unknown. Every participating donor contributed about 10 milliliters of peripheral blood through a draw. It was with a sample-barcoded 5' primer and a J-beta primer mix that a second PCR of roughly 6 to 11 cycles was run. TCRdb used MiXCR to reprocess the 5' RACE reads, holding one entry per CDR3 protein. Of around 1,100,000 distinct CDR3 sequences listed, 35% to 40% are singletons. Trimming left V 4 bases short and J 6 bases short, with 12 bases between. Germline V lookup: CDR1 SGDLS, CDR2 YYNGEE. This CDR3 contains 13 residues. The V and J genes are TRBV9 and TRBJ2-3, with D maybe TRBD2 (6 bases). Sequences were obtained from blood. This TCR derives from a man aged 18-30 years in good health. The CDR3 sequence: CASSSGRQDTQYF. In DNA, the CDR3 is TGTGCCAGCAGCTCCGGGAGACAGGATACGCAGTATTTT.